Listed below are T cell receptor beta chains from one sample, sequenced in a study of blood T cell repertoires in COVID-19. TCRdb keeps only in-frame clones here, not all; method: immunoSEQ multiplex PCR. The sample has 150,000 to 200,000 clones; approximately 92% are singletons. Sequencing was done on a sample of peripheral blood. These receptors all come from a woman in her forties or fifties with acute or convalescent COVID-19. CDR3s include the opening cysteine and the closing phenylalanine or tryptophan. Each record gives: V gene, J gene, D gene, clone size, CDR3 protein, CDR3 DNA. D genes are given only for firm matches. Some rows mark clone size as missing; the rest say once, few, many or name a class of expanded clone.

TRBV3-1/TRBV3-2	TRBJ1-6	NA	NA	CASSQDRGYNSPLHF	TGTGCCAGCAGCCAAGACAGGGGCTATAATTCACCCCTCCACTTT
TRBV2	TRBJ2-7	TRBD1	NA	CASSEDQGDPSYEQYF	TGTGCCAGCAGTGAAGATCAGGGGGACCCCTCCTACGAGCAGTACTTC
TRBV5-4	TRBJ2-2	TRBD1	NA	CASSSRQGGRGELFF	TGTGCCAGCAGCTCTCGACAGGGCGGGCGAGGGGAGCTGTTTTTT
TRBV5-1	TRBJ1-3	NA	NA	CASSLAGGRYGNTIYF	TGCGCCAGCAGCTTGGCGGGGGGAAGGTACGGAAACACCATATATTTT
TRBV10-3	TRBJ1-3	NA	NA	CAYLAPGKGESDTIYF	TGTGCCTACCTCGCACCGGGGAAGGGGGAGTCGGACACCATATATTTT
TRBV6-5	TRBJ2-7	TRBD2	NA	CASSPAGGPREQYF	TGTGCCAGCAGTCCCGCGGGGGGGCCGAGGGAGCAGTACTTC
TRBV2	TRBJ2-2	NA	NA	CASRGAGDTGELFF	TGTGCCAGCCGTGGGGCGGGTGACACCGGGGAGCTGTTTTTT
TRBV3-1/TRBV3-2	TRBJ1-2	TRBD1	once	CASSQVLGGAGYGYTF	TGTGCCAGCAGCCAAGTTCTAGGGGGCGCTGGCTATGGCTACACCTTC
TRBV12-5	TRBJ1-2	TRBD1	once	CASVPSLQGGYGYTF	TGTGCTAGTGTCCCCTCCTTACAGGGGGGCTATGGCTACACCTTC
TRBV25-1	TRBJ2-1	NA	NA	CASSSDEQFF	TGTGCCAGCAGTTCAGATGAGCAGTTCTTC
TRBV4-2	TRBJ2-1	TRBD2	NA	CASSQGASGGPTYNEQFF	TGTGCCAGCAGCCAAGGGGCTAGCGGGGGCCCTACCTACAATGAGCAGTTCTTC
TRBV6-2/TRBV6-3	TRBJ1-1	NA	once	CASSYWGEDTEAFF	TGTGCCAGCAGTTACTGGGGGGAGGACACTGAAGCTTTCTTT
TRBV28	TRBJ2-2	NA	once	CASNHYTGELFF	TGTGCCAGCAACCACTACACCGGGGAGCTGTTTTTT
TRBV7-2	TRBJ1-5	NA	NA	CASSLSQGSGQPQHF	TGTGCCAGCAGCTTATCCCAGGGCTCGGGCCAGCCCCAGCATTTT
TRBV9	TRBJ1-3	NA	once	CASSDGGNTIYF	TGTGCCAGCAGCGACGGGGGAAACACCATATATTTT
TRBV5-1	TRBJ2-1	NA	few	CASSLWGDQTGEQFF	TGCGCCAGCAGCTTATGGGGTGACCAGACGGGAGAGCAGTTCTTC
TRBV12-3/TRBV12-4	TRBJ1-2	NA	NA	CASSPGQFYGYTF	TGTGCCAGCAGCCCTGGACAGTTCTATGGCTACACCTTC
TRBV5-8	TRBJ1-5	NA	NA	CASSLDRVNQPQHF	TGTGCCAGCAGCTTGGACAGGGTGAATCAGCCCCAGCATTTT
TRBV18	TRBJ1-1	NA	NA	CASSYPGVPAFF	TGTGCCAGCTCTTATCCGGGGGTGCCAGCTTTCTTT
TRBV19	TRBJ2-5	NA	NA	CASGQSIQETQYF	TGTGCCAGTGGCCAATCCATCCAAGAGACCCAGTACTTC
TRBV3-1/TRBV3-2	TRBJ1-2	NA	once	CASSQGEGGSGSLGYTF	TGTGCCAGCAGCCAAGGGGAGGGCGGATCCGGTAGTCTTGGCTACACCTTC
TRBV5-8	TRBJ1-1	NA	NA	CASSPRVRNTEAFF	TGTGCCAGCAGCCCCAGGGTAAGGAACACTGAAGCTTTCTTT
TRBV2	TRBJ1-1	TRBD1	NA	CATNRGRNTEAFF	TGTGCCACCAACAGGGGGCGGAACACTGAAGCTTTCTTT
TRBV7-9	TRBJ1-2	NA	NA	CASSSRLPGWNLGYGYTF	TGTGCCAGCAGCTCCAGGCTACCAGGTTGGAACCTGGGCTATGGCTACACCTTC
TRBV4-3	TRBJ1-2	NA	NA	CASSQELQGSYGYTF	TGCGCCAGCAGCCAAGAGCTCCAGGGGAGCTATGGCTACACCTTC
TRBV27	TRBJ2-1	TRBD2	NA	CASTGRTNVNEQFF	TGTGCCAGCACCGGGAGGACCAACGTCAATGAGCAGTTCTTC
TRBV6-1	TRBJ1-2	NA	NA	CASSEGAFYGYTF	TGTGCCAGCAGTGAAGGGGCATTCTATGGCTACACCTTC
TRBV9	TRBJ2-2	TRBD1	NA	CASRQGTHGGELFF	TGTGCCAGTCGACAGGGGACCCACGGCGGGGAGCTGTTTTTT
TRBV18	TRBJ2-1	TRBD2	NA	CASSPETSGGPSSYNEQFF	TGTGCCAGCTCACCAGAGACTAGCGGGGGTCCTAGCTCCTACAATGAGCAGTTCTTC
TRBV5-1	TRBJ1-1	NA	once	CASSLAQGGRDTEAFF	TGCGCCAGCAGCTTGGCCCAGGGAGGGAGGGACACTGAAGCTTTCTTT
TRBV29-1	TRBJ2-7	NA	NA	CSVVVTDLYEQYF	TGCAGCGTTGTTGTGACAGATCTCTACGAGCAGTACTTC
TRBV4-2	TRBJ1-4	NA	NA	CASTIQGTNEKLFF	TGTGCCAGCACCATACAGGGTACTAATGAAAAACTGTTTTTT
TRBV2	TRBJ1-5	NA	NA	CASRAGREQPQHF	TGTGCCAGCAGGGCGGGAAGGGAACAGCCCCAGCATTTT
TRBV18	TRBJ1-5	TRBD1	NA	CASSPAGGVNQPQHF	TGTGCCAGCTCACCGGCAGGGGGCGTAAATCAGCCCCAGCATTTT
TRBV6-5	TRBJ1-2	NA	once	CASRKEADYGYTF	TGTGCCAGCAGGAAGGAGGCTGACTATGGCTACACCTTC
TRBV27	TRBJ2-5	NA	once	CASSLGGTQYF	TGTGCCAGCAGTTTAGGAGGGACCCAGTACTTC
TRBV27	TRBJ2-1	TRBD2	NA	CASSLAGVYNEQFF	TGTGCCAGTAGCTTGGCGGGAGTATACAATGAGCAGTTCTTC
TRBV6-2/TRBV6-3	TRBJ2-7	NA	once	CASSYSDSLLMYEQYF	TGTGCCAGCAGTTACTCGGACAGTCTTTTAATGTACGAGCAGTACTTC
TRBV9	TRBJ1-1	NA	NA	CASSVAGRNTEAFF	TGTGCCAGCAGCGTAGCGGGAAGGAACACTGAAGCTTTCTTT
TRBV7-2	TRBJ1-6	TRBD1	NA	CASRDRELISPLHF	TGTGCCAGCAGGGACAGGGAATTGATCTCACCCCTCCACTTT
TRBV3-1/TRBV3-2	TRBJ1-2	TRBD1	NA	CASSRQGGLHYGYTF	TGTGCCAGCAGCAGACAGGGGGGCCTTCACTATGGCTACACCTTC
TRBV24-1	TRBJ1-1	NA	NA	CATSDRDTEAFF	TGTGCCACCAGTGACCGGGACACTGAAGCTTTCTTT
TRBV11-2	TRBJ2-7	TRBD1	NA	CASSSDRGRGEQYF	TGTGCCAGCAGCTCCGACAGGGGGCGGGGCGAGCAGTACTTC
TRBV19	TRBJ2-6	TRBD1	few	CASTTGGAGANVLTF	TGTGCCAGTACCACAGGGGGAGCTGGGGCCAACGTCCTGACTTTC
TRBV12-3/TRBV12-4	TRBJ2-7	NA	NA	CASSFSPTYEQYF	TGTGCCAGCAGTTTTAGCCCGACCTACGAGCAGTACTTC
TRBV3-1/TRBV3-2	TRBJ1-6	NA	NA	CASSHSRTDSPLHF	TGTGCCAGCAGCCATAGCCGTACGGATTCACCCCTCCACTTT
TRBV5-1	TRBJ2-3	NA	NA	CASSTLTKGAAKWDTQYF	TGCGCCAGCAGTACCTTAACGAAAGGTGCAGCGAAATGGGATACGCAGTATTTT
TRBV28	TRBJ1-3	NA	NA	CASSLLWGKTGPGNTIYF	TGTGCCAGCAGTTTATTGTGGGGAAAGACAGGACCGGGAAACACCATATATTTT
TRBV10-3	TRBJ1-1	NA	NA	CAISDGLTEAFF	TGTGCCATCAGTGACGGTCTCACTGAAGCTTTCTTT
TRBV18	TRBJ2-1	TRBD2	NA	CASSPPLAGGPGQFF	TGTGCCAGCTCACCACCGCTAGCGGGAGGGCCCGGGCAGTTCTTC
TRBV28	TRBJ1-1	NA	NA	CASSPPVRRSTEAFF	TGTGCCAGCAGTCCCCCGGTCCGGCGGAGCACTGAAGCTTTCTTT
TRBV5-4	TRBJ1-1	NA	few	CASSWPQNTEAFF	TGTGCCAGCAGCTGGCCCCAGAACACTGAAGCTTTCTTT